This T cell receptor (beta chain) was obtained from a study of CD8 T cells in Susac syndrome. CDR3 length equals 14 residues. Trimming removed 4 bases at V and 0 bases at J, with 9 bases between. An input of roughly 0.5 to 1 ug of RNA was subjected to reverse transcription using random hexamers. TCRdb independently ran MiXCR on the immunoSEQ multiplex PCR reads; one entry per CDR3 protein. The table lists about 120,000 distinct CDR3 sequences, roughly 94% of them singletons, with 0.28% in the top ten. This receptor was obtained from a human donor with Susac syndrome. The sequencing input was CD8+ T cells from PBMCs. The V call is TRBV12-3 or TRBV12-4, the J call TRBJ2-5; D is possibly TRBD1 (6 bases). DNA of the CDR3: TGTGCCAGCAGTTACCAGGGGAACCAAGAGACCCAGTACTTC. The encoded protein is CASSYQGNQETQYF.